This is a list of T cell receptor beta chains from one sample in a study of OX40 agonist ivuxolimab in advanced cancers. The data were produced by immunoSEQ multiplex PCR, yet TCRdb's version contains in-frame clones alone and is incomplete. The sample lists 65,000 to 85,000 clones, more than 85% seen once, with 2% to 3% in the top ten. The material sequenced was CD4+ or CD8+ T cells sorted from blood, taken in a trial of the OX40 agonist ivuxolimab. The receptors here all came from an adult with an advanced solid tumor such as melanoma, head and neck, liver or kidney cancer. Both conserved end residues are part of each CDR3. The D gene is left open where the match is weak. Clone size, where shown, is once, few, many, or a class for clones that have expanded.

v_call	d_call	j_call	clone_size	cdr3_aa	cdr3_nt
TRBV28	.	TRBJ2-5	once	CASSLKGQETQYF	TGTGCCAGCAGTTTAAAAGGGCAAGAGACCCAGTACTTC
TRBV6-5	TRBD1	TRBJ1-1	.	CASRGTGSAEAFF	TGTGCCAGCAGGGGGACAGGGTCGGCTGAAGCTTTCTTT
TRBV28	TRBD1	TRBJ1-2	.	CASSPATGGGYTF	TGTGCCAGCAGTCCCGCGACAGGGGGTGGCTACACCTTC
TRBV7-2	.	TRBJ2-2	.	CASSLETDTGELFF	TGTGCCAGCAGCTTAGAGACAGACACCGGGGAGCTGTTTTTT
TRBV5-8	.	TRBJ2-6	.	CASSSQGSGANVLTF	TGTGCCAGCAGCTCTCAGGGATCTGGGGCCAACGTCCTGACTTTC
TRBV4-3	TRBD1	TRBJ2-6	.	CASSQALPVGQGSLGANVLTF	TGCGCCAGCAGCCAAGCCCTTCCGGTAGGACAGGGCTCGTTGGGGGCCAACGTCCTGACTTTC
TRBV2	TRBD1	TRBJ2-2	.	CASSESTGGNTGELFF	TGTGCCAGCAGTGAATCGACAGGGGGCAACACCGGGGAGCTGTTTTTT
TRBV2	.	TRBJ1-6	.	CAWGSYYYNSPLHF	TGTGCTTGGGGCAGCTACTATTATAATTCACCCCTCCACTTT
TRBV5-4	TRBD2	TRBJ2-4	once	CASSPGGGLAKNIQYF	TGTGCCAGCAGCCCGGGGGGGGGACTAGCCAAAAACATTCAGTACTTC
TRBV5-8	TRBD2	TRBJ2-1	.	CASSWRTSGGAGYEQFF	TGTGCCAGCAGCTGGCGGACTAGCGGGGGGGCCGGCTATGAGCAGTTCTTC
TRBV7-3	TRBD1	TRBJ1-1	.	CASSPGTGTNEAFF	TGTGCCAGCAGCCCGGGGACAGGGACGAATGAAGCTTTCTTT
TRBV13	.	TRBJ1-6	.	CASSFRGPSNNSPLHF	TGTGCCAGCAGCTTCCGGGGCCCCTCTAATAATTCACCCCTCCACTTT
TRBV7-3	TRBD2	TRBJ2-2	.	CASSLGLAVTGELFF	TGTGCCAGCAGCTTAGGACTAGCGGTTACCGGGGAGCTGTTTTTT
TRBV28	.	TRBJ2-1	.	CASSLRQVKQFF	TGTGCCAGCAGTTTACGGCAGGTCAAGCAGTTCTTC
TRBV7-9	TRBD1	TRBJ2-5	.	CASSQEDRVGEQYF	TGTGCCAGCAGCCAAGAGGACAGGGTAGGGGAGCAGTACTTC
TRBV5-1	.	TRBJ2-4	.	CASSLGPADFLAKNIQYF	TGCGCCAGCAGCTTGGGTCCCGCGGATTTCCTAGCCAAAAACATTCAGTACTTC
TRBV9	TRBD2	TRBJ2-2	.	CASSSGGLHTGELFF	TGTGCCAGCAGCTCGGGGGGACTGCACACCGGGGAGCTGTTTTTT
TRBV30	.	TRBJ1-2	.	CAWSAPHITGNGYTF	TGTGCCTGGAGTGCACCCCATATAACAGGGAATGGCTACACCTTC
TRBV7-7	TRBD1	TRBJ2-5	.	CASSFGTEIETQYF	TGTGCCAGCAGCTTCGGGACAGAAATAGAGACCCAGTACTTC
TRBV6-6	.	TRBJ2-5	.	CASRRVGAETQYF	TGTGCCAGCAGACGCGTAGGGGCGGAGACCCAGTACTTC
TRBV7-2	.	TRBJ1-5	few	CASTGGAGNQPQHF	TGTGCCAGCACCGGAGGAGCGGGCAATCAGCCCCAGCATTTT
TRBV7-9	TRBD1	TRBJ1-2	.	CASSTGQGIGYTF	TGTGCCAGCAGCACAGGACAGGGGATTGGCTACACCTTC
TRBV6-4	TRBD1	TRBJ1-5	.	CASRGQGVDQPQHF	TGTGCCAGCAGAGGACAGGGCGTAGATCAGCCCCAGCATTTT
TRBV7-2	.	TRBJ1-3	once	CASSVEGSSGNTIYF	TGTGCCAGCAGCGTGGAGGGGAGCTCTGGAAACACCATATATTTT
TRBV5-6	.	TRBJ1-1	few	CASRRTGRNTEAFF	TGTGCCAGCAGACGTACAGGGAGGAACACTGAAGCTTTCTTT
TRBV5-8	.	TRBJ1-2	once	CASSPVGFSGYTF	TGTGCCAGCAGTCCCGTTGGGTTTAGTGGCTACACCTTC
TRBV9	.	TRBJ2-6	.	CASSAAAWGRAGANVLTF	TGTGCCAGCAGCGCCGCCGCGTGGGGGCGCGCTGGGGCCAACGTCCTGACTTTC
TRBV7-9	.	TRBJ2-3	.	CASSFSRGADTQYF	TGTGCCAGCAGCTTCTCGCGTGGGGCAGATACGCAGTATTTT
TRBV30	.	TRBJ1-2	.	CAWSLGTPRKPNYGYTF	TGTGCCTGGAGTCTAGGGACACCTCGCAAGCCTAACTATGGCTACACCTTC
TRBV19	.	TRBJ2-1	.	CASSNRGSYNEQFF	TGTGCCAGTAGTAACCGGGGGTCCTACAATGAGCAGTTCTTC
TRBV29-1	.	TRBJ2-4	.	CSVAVGMGSGNIQYF	TGCAGCGTTGCGGTGGGGATGGGGTCGGGAAACATTCAGTACTTC
TRBV9	.	TRBJ2-1	.	CASSVGGRGPYNEQFF	TGTGCCAGCAGCGTAGGTGGGCGGGGGCCCTACAATGAGCAGTTCTTC
TRBV5-1	TRBD1	TRBJ1-6	.	CASSLPTGDNSPLHF	TGCGCCAGCAGCTTACCGACAGGGGATAATTCACCCCTCCACTTT
TRBV2	.	TRBJ1-5	.	CASSQLNQPQHF	TGTGCCAGCAGCCAGTTGAATCAGCCCCAGCATTTT
TRBV29-1	.	TRBJ1-1	.	CSSSRGLPGAFF	TGCAGTTCCTCGAGGGGCTTACCCGGGGCTTTCTTT
TRBV25-1	.	TRBJ2-2	few	CASSESRDTLNTGELFF	TGTGCCAGCAGTGAGTCCCGGGACACGCTGAACACCGGGGAGCTGTTTTTT
TRBV11-1	TRBD2	TRBJ2-3	few	CASSVYSGGDTDTQYF	TGTGCCAGCAGCGTCTATAGCGGGGGGGACACAGATACGCAGTATTTT